The source of this T cell receptor (beta chain) is a study of blood T cell repertoires in COVID-19. Turning to the study itself: The cDNA or gDNA used as material had been derived from T cells, B-cell-depleted T cells, or PBMCs.

The CDR3 runs to 13 residues. Trimming shortened V by 2 bases and J by 4 bases, and 6 bases separated the two germline ends. Only one count was recorded for this clone. TCRdb keeps only in-frame clones here, not all; method: immunoSEQ multiplex PCR. The table records approximately 80,000 clones, about nine tenths of them present only once. The chain has TRBV12-3 or TRBV12-4 and TRBJ1-5, with unresolved D. This TCR was sampled from a human donor in a cohort sampled during active COVID-19. The sample consisted of peripheral blood. This chain's CDR3 is CASSLSMNQPQHF. The CDR3 DNA reads TGTGCCAGCAGTTTATCCATGAATCAGCCCCAGCATTTT.